What follows are 26 T cell receptor beta chains derived from one specimen sequenced in a study of blood T cells in healthy people across ages. The authors ran a second PCR of about 6 to 11 cycles using a sample-barcoded 5' primer and a J-beta primer mix. Via MiXCR, TCRdb re-called the 5' RACE reads, giving one row per CDR3 protein. The profile shows about 1.6 million distinct CDR3 sequences, almost 35% of them singletons. Sequencing input: blood. Receptors originate from a woman aged 25 to 39 in good health.

The sample holds a few counts of this clonotype. The V and J genes are TRBV7-3 and TRBJ2-5, with 7 bases matching TRBD1. With the DNA end fitting TRBJ2-7 better, the J assignment may be wrong. Germline V gene data show CDR1 as SGHTA and CDR2 as FQGTGA. This CDR3 comprises 13 residues. The CDR3 bases are TGTGCCAGCAGCAGGGGACAGCGTTACGAGCAGTACTTC. Translation: CASSRGQRYEQYF.

A single count supports this clonotype. CDR3 loop: CSARDRASGYYEQYF. In DNA form, the CDR3 reads TGCAGTGCTAGAGATCGGGCTAGCGGATACTACGAGCAGTACTTC. The V call is TRBV20-1, the J call TRBJ2-7; the match to TRBD2 covers 7 bases. V lost 0 bases to trimming and J lost 3 bases; unmatched junction nucleotides: 8. The CDR3 runs to 15 residues. CDR1 and CDR2 from the germline V gene are DFQATT and SNEGSKA (reference sequence).

This clonotype was seen at least ten times. The V gene is TRBV20-1, the J gene TRBJ2-7, with D unclear. Germline V gives CDR1 DFQATT, CDR2 SNEGSKA (reference sequence). The CDR3 has 11 amino acids. V was clipped by 1 base and J by 4 bases, with 5 bases between them. The DNA of the CDR3 is TGCAGTGCTAGAGGCGAATACGAGCAGTACTTC. Translating it yields CSARGEYEQYF.

V and J are TRBV20-1 and TRBJ2-5; 11 bases are a match to TRBD2. Germline-derived CDR1 and CDR2 are DFQATT and SNEGSKA (reference sequence). The trim removed 6 bases at V and 11 bases at J, leaving 14 bases unmatched. The length of the CDR3 is 14 residues. The CDR3 here is CSAEGSGTSGEQYF. CDR3 nucleotides: TGCAGTGCCGAAGGATCCGGGACTAGCGGAGAGCAGTACTTC.

This clonotype has at least ten counts. This chain uses TRBV12-3 or TRBV12-4 with TRBJ2-7; the D call may be TRBD1 or TRBD2 (6 bases each). The CDR3 spans 13 residues. With 2 bases removed from V and 5 bases from J, the gap between germline ends came to 10 bases. The CDR3, as DNA: TGTGCCAGCAGTTTAAAGGGGGGCGACGAGCAGTACTTC. Translating it yields CASSLKGGDEQYF.

This chain links TRBV4-1 with TRBJ1-3; D is undetermined. Trimming took off 0 bases at V and 0 bases at J, with 9 bases between the two ends. Germline V gene data show CDR1 as MGHRA and CDR2 as YSYEKL. The CDR3 sequence is 16 residues long. CDR3 sequence (DNA): TGCGCCAGCAGCCAAGACCTCCGGCCCTCTGGAAACACCATATATTTT. Amino acids: CASSQDLRPSGNTIYF.

On this clonotype itself: A much more abundant neighbour one base away suggests this may be a read error. The chain has TRBV6-6 and TRBJ2-3; 14 positions agree with TRBD2. The germline V gene encodes CDR1 MNHNY and CDR2 SVGAGI (reference sequence). This CDR3 comprises 16 residues. The CDR3 nucleotides are TGTGCCAGCAGTCGACTAGCGGGAGGGCTCACAGATGCGCAGTATTTT. This encodes CASSRLAGGLTDAQYF.

This clonotype was counted a single time. V usage is TRBV7-9 and J usage is TRBJ2-5; 9 bases are a match to TRBD2. The CDR3 totals 15 residues. V dropped 4 bases and J dropped 11; count of bases not matched to a gene: 14. Germline V gene lookup returns CDR1 SEHNR and CDR2 FQNEAQ (reference sequence). CDR3 loop: CASSSPSGARVKQYF. The CDR3 DNA reads TGTGCCAGCAGCTCCCCTAGCGGGGCCCGAGTGAAGCAGTACTTC.

This clonotype occurred many times. The chain employs TRBV4-1 and TRBJ2-3; the match to TRBD2 covers 11 bases. CDR1 is MGHRA, CDR2 YSYEKL, per germline. Trimming cost V 0 bases and J 14 bases; bases outside gene matches: 19. The CDR3 totals 18 residues. The CDR3 region has the DNA TGCGCCAGCAGCCAAGAACGAGCAATACTAGCGGGAGAGGAGAGTCTGTATTTT. Translated: CASSQERAILAGEESLYF.

This sequence joins TRBV20-1 and TRBJ2-3, with D possibly TRBD2 on 6 matching bases. This CDR3 region has 16 residues. Germline assignment: CDR1 DFQATT and CDR2 SNEGSKA (reference sequence). V lost 0 bases and J lost 2, with 15 bases in between. This chain's CDR3 is CSARDSAGVITDTQYF. The CDR3 DNA follows: TGCAGTGCTAGAGACTCAGCGGGCGTGATCACAGATACGCAGTATTTT.

The CDR3 loop reads CASSPRGRVNQYEQYF. CDR3 DNA: TGTGCCAGCAGCCCCCGGGGTAGGGTGAACCAATACGAGCAGTACTTC. The chain recombines TRBV7-2 with TRBJ2-7; tentatively, D is TRBD2 (5 bases). The CDR3 is 16 amino acids. CDR1 is SGHTA and CDR2 is FQGNSA in the germline V gene. Trimming took off 5 bases at V and 4 bases at J, with 21 bases between the two ends.

The chain combines TRBV7-6 with TRBJ1-5; D may be TRBD1 (6 bases). The CDR3 has 15 amino acids. V dropped 3 bases and J dropped 2 bases, with 11 bases sitting between them. Germline V CDR1 and CDR2: SGHVS, FNYEAQ. CDR3 in amino acids: CASSFAPGGNQPQHF. The CDR3 nucleotides read TGTGCCAGCAGCTTCGCGCCAGGGGGCAATCAGCCCCAGCATTTT.

This clonotype was counted between two and nine times. This chain joins TRBV5-1 and TRBJ1-2; a weak D match, TRBD1 (5 bases). The V end was cut by 4 bases, the J end by 3 bases, with 16 bases between. This CDR3 region has 15 residues. Germline V gives CDR1 SGHRS, CDR2 YFSETQ. The DNA of the CDR3 is TGCGCCAGCAGCAGGACTCCACTGGGGGACTATGGCTACACCTTC. Amino acids: CASSRTPLGDYGYTF.

Points on this clonotype: The junction does not match germline at one end; this may be a read error. The V gene is TRBV12-3 or TRBV12-4, the J gene TRBJ1-2; weak D call: TRBD1 (5 bases). The CDR3 spans 14 residues. The CDR3 bases are TGTGCCAGCAGTTTACCGAGACAGACTTATGGCCACACCTTC. It is translated as CASSLPRQTYGHTF.

This clonotype was seen many times. CDR3 in DNA: TGTGCCAGCAGCCCCGGTAGTGCGGGAGGGCCGGATGAGCAGTTCTTC. Translating it yields CASSPGSAGGPDEQFF. The genes are TRBV3-1 and TRBJ2-1; TRBD2 agrees at 9 bases. With 4 bases clipped from V and 8 bases from J, the junction kept 12 bases outside the gene matches. The CDR3 length is 16 residues. Looked up from germline, CDR1 is LGHDT and CDR2 is YNNKEL (reference sequence).

A few counts support this clonotype. The rearrangement uses TRBV12-3 or TRBV12-4 and TRBJ2-5; D might be TRBD1 (5 bases). This CDR3 region has 13 residues. The V and J ends lost 4 bases and 3 bases respectively, with 9 bases between them. The CDR3 coding sequence is TGTGCCAGCAGTTGGAAGGGGAAAGAGACCCAGTACTTC. It encodes CASSWKGKETQYF.

The chain recombines TRBV4-1 with TRBJ2-2; weak D call: TRBD2 (5 bases). The CDR3 totals 15 residues. The germline V and J ends were trimmed by 0 bases and 10 bases, with 15 bases remaining between them. Germline assignment: CDR1 MGHRA and CDR2 YSYEKL. CDR3 DNA sequence: TGCGCCAGCAGCCAAGAAAGCGGCGGCCCCGAGGAGCTGTTTTTT. This encodes CASSQESGGPEELFF.

This clonotype turned up a few times. The V gene is TRBV20-1, the J gene TRBJ2-5; 7 bases are a match to TRBD1. The CDR3 spans 14 residues. Per the germline V gene, CDR1 is DFQATT and CDR2 is SNEGSKA (reference sequence). V lost 6 bases to trimming and J lost 2 bases; unmatched junction nucleotides: 9. Here the CDR3 reads CSASGGQKQETQYF. The DNA of the CDR3 is TGCAGTGCCAGTGGGGGACAGAAACAAGAGACCCAGTACTTC.

The genes are TRBV9 and TRBJ2-4, with D maybe TRBD2 (5 bases). The V end lost 0 bases, the J end lost 13 bases, and 17 bases lay between the germline ends. CDR1 and CDR2 from the germline V gene are SGDLS and YYNGEE. CDR3 size: 14 residues. DNA for the CDR3: TGTGCCAGCAGCGTAGAATCCGACCTTAGGGAGCAGTACTTC. Its protein is CASSVESDLREQYF.

This clonotype was detected many times. V usage is TRBV3-1 and J usage is TRBJ2-1; D is uncertain. Looked up from germline, CDR1 is LGHDT and CDR2 is YNNKEL (reference sequence). This CDR3 is 13 amino acids long. V dropped 0 bases and J dropped 12 bases, with 12 bases sitting between them. This CDR3 reads CASSQDDRSGQFF. CDR3 coding DNA: TGTGCCAGCAGCCAAGATGACCGAAGTGGGCAGTTCTTC.

This clonotype turned up a few times. The genes are TRBV9 and TRBJ2-7, with 7 bases lining up with TRBD1. CDR1 SGDLS and CDR2 YYNGEE come from the germline V gene. J lost 0 bases, V lost 3 bases, and 6 bases had no gene match. The CDR3 runs 15 residues. CDR3 coding DNA: TGTGCCAGCAGCGCCGGGACAGCCTTCTCCTACGAGCAGTACTTC. Its translation: CASSAGTAFSYEQYF.

This clonotype was observed a handful of times. The junction shows a germline mismatch at one end, possibly a read error. V and J are TRBV20-1 and TRBJ1-2; a possible D gene is TRBD1 (5 bases). The germline V gene encodes CDR1 DFQATT and CDR2 SNEGSKA (reference sequence). The length of the CDR3 is 12 residues. The CDR3 here is CSARTVNYGDTF. The CDR3 nucleotides read TGCAGTGCTAGGACAGTTAACTATGGCGACACCTTC.

This clonotype was recorded a few times. This rearrangement joins TRBV5-1 to TRBJ1-1; D call uncertain. The length of the CDR3 is 14 residues. CDR1 is SGHRS and CDR2 is YFSETQ in the germline V gene. Trimming pared 0 bases from V and 3 bases from J, leaving 9 bases between. CDR3 sequence reads: CASSLEASDTEAFF. The CDR3 bases are TGCGCCAGCAGCTTGGAGGCCAGTGACACTGAAGCTTTCTTT.

This clonotype came up once. The chain has TRBV28 and TRBJ2-7; 7 bases fit TRBD2. V gave up 8 bases and J gave up 2 bases; unmatched junction bases: 6. The CDR3 spans 13 residues. Germline V gene data show CDR1 as MDHEN and CDR2 as SYDVKM. The CDR3 DNA is TGTGCCAGCTGGGGGGGGGTTGCCTACGAGCAGTACTTC. This sequence encodes CASWGGVAYEQYF. Variable domain in full (rest from reference TRBV28 and TRBJ2-7): DVKVTQSSRYLVKRTGEKVFLECVQDMDHENMFWYRQDPGLGLRLIYFSYDVKMKEKGDIPEGYSVSREKKERFSLILESASTNQTSMYLCASWGGVAYEQYFGPGTRLTVT.

This sequence joins TRBV24-1 and TRBJ2-1; D not resolved. V was shortened by 6 bases and J by 1 base, with 15 bases between the two germline ends. The germline V gene encodes CDR1 KGHDR and CDR2 SFDVKD. The CDR3 length is 16 residues. CDR3 region: CATSPTPMGSYNEQFF. DNA of the CDR3: TGTGCCACCAGTCCAACACCCATGGGTTCCTACAATGAGCAGTTCTTC.

The J gene is TRBJ1-4, the V gene TRBV29-1; D gene unclear. The CDR3 length is 12 residues. Germline V CDR1 and CDR2: SQVTM, ANQGSEA. The ends were cut back, 8 bases at V and 4 bases at J, with 11 bases in the middle. The chain's CDR3 is CSSQSGNEKLFF. DNA for the CDR3: TGCAGCAGCCAGTCGGGTAATGAAAAACTGTTTTTT.